This T cell receptor (beta chain) comes out of a study of T cell repertoires in ileal Crohn's disease. Study conclusions and caveats: Mucosal expansions were suggested to be mainly CD8 T cells.

Concerning this clone itself: Antigen unknown.

TCRB immunosequencing input was roughly 500 nanograms of biopsy DNA per sample. Clones were read by immunoSEQ multiplex PCR, and TCRdb kept only the in-frame ones, dropping some. The sample holds approximately 15,000 clones, roughly 70% seen once. This TCR was sampled from an adult with Crohn's disease. Input material: ileal tissue.

The CDR3 sequence: CASRGTSGRAPSYNEQFF. The CDR3 bases are TGTGCCAGCCGCGGGACTAGCGGGAGGGCTCCTTCCTACAATGAGCAGTTCTTC. The chain links TRBV25-1 to TRBJ2-1; the match to TRBD2 covers 16 bases. The CDR3 contains 18 residues. Germline-derived CDR1 and CDR2 are MGHDK and SYGVNS. V dropped 8 bases and J dropped 1; count of bases not matched to a gene: 8.